This TCR beta chain was observed in a study of response to subunit inactivated influenza vaccine. Findings of the study overall: Authors proposed each seasonal influenza vaccination draws in few new T cells.

The germline V gene encodes CDR1 LGHDT and CDR2 YNNKEL (reference sequence). The ends lost 2 bases at V and 0 bases at J; junction bases unmatched: 5. This CDR3 has 18 residues. TCRdb processed the RT-PCR reads anew with MiXCR; each CDR3 protein has one entry. The table records roughly 760,000 distinct CDR3 sequences, 21% of them present only once. About this clonotype itself: What it binds is unknown.

Sequenced material: PBMCs from blood, taken 5 days after vaccination. The source of this sequence is a man aged 45 to 65 who received an inactivated influenza vaccine. The chain is built from TRBV3-1 and TRBJ2-6; 9 bases fit TRBD1. The CDR3 here is CASSQHLDRGSGANVLTF. The CDR3, as DNA: TGTGCCAGCAGCCAACATTTGGACAGGGGCTCTGGGGCCAACGTCCTGACTTTC. The entire variable domain, with the rest obtained from reference TRBV3-1 and TRBJ2-6, is as follows: DTAVSQTPKYLVTQMGNDKSIKCEQNLGHDTMYWYKQDSKKFLKIMFSYNNKELIINETVPNRFSPKSPDKAHLNLHINSLELGDSAVYFCASSQHLDRGSGANVLTFGAGSRLTVL.